One T cell receptor beta chain is described in this entry. Ages ranged from roughly 18 to 95 years, with residence in about two dozen US areas. Cohorts were assigned according to the clinical history that participants reported. The source of the sample is a study of blood T cell repertoires in COVID-19. At the level of the study: Sources were T cells, B-cell-depleted T cells, or PBMCs; the material itself was cDNA or gDNA.

Per the original data handling: Counts of nucleated cells, estimated from reference gene primer amplification, were obtained. The protocol was immunoSEQ multiplex PCR, while the TCRdb copy is restricted to in-frame clones and leaves out a portion. V and J calls and clone size are given by that table; D and trimming were obtained from the DNA. The table has about 150,000 clones, 87% seen once. Trimming stripped 2 bases from V and 0 bases from J, with 15 bases between. CDR3 size: 17 residues. Germline lookup yields CDR1 SGHTA and CDR2 FQGNSA. The receptor was isolated from a woman in her forties or fifties who had recovered from COVID-19. Sequencing used PBMCs or T cells enriched from blood (not recorded which). The rearrangement links TRBV7-2 to TRBJ2-3; D is unclear. Written as DNA, the CDR3 is TGTGCCAGCAGCTTATTTTCTAGGCAGCTGAGCACAGATACGCAGTATTTT. This codes for CASSLFSRQLSTDTQYF.